These T cell receptor beta chains were read from a single sample in a study of response to subunit inactivated influenza vaccine. TCRdb recomputed calls from the RT-PCR reads with MiXCR, one row per CDR3 protein. Of just under 550,000 distinct CDR3 sequences listed, around a quarter are singletons. These data are also associated with another study on T cells expressing NK-cell markers.

The source was CD4+ T cells sorted from PBMCs, collected 12 days after vaccination. These receptors originate from a man aged 45-65 years who received an inactivated influenza vaccine. The CDR3 runs from the conserved cysteine through the conserved F or W. A D gene is named only where the DNA matches it firmly. A row's size may be missing; if present it is once, few, many or a size class.

j_call: TRBJ2-7
d_call: TRBD1
clone_size: few
v_call: TRBV18
cdr3_length: 15
cdr3_nt: TGTGCCAGCTCACCACGGACAGGGGATAGTGACGAGCAGTACTTC
cdr3_aa: CASSPRTGDSDEQYF

j_call: TRBJ1-1
d_call: NA
clone_size: few
v_call: TRBV14
cdr3_length: 15
cdr3_nt: TGTGCCAGCAGCCCATACAGGTTTCCGAACACTGAAGCTTTCTTT
cdr3_aa: CASSPYRFPNTEAFF

j_call: TRBJ1-1
d_call: NA
clone_size: few
v_call: TRBV30
cdr3_length: 12
cdr3_nt: TGTGCCTGGAGTCGTTCGGGGGCTGAAGCTTTCTTT
cdr3_aa: CAWSRSGAEAFF

j_call: TRBJ1-6
d_call: NA
clone_size: few
v_call: TRBV10-3
cdr3_length: 14
cdr3_nt: TGTGCCATCAAGGGGACGGCAGATAATTCACCCCTCCACTTT
cdr3_aa: CAIKGTADNSPLHF

j_call: TRBJ2-5
d_call: NA
clone_size: NA
v_call: TRBV9
cdr3_length: 13
cdr3_nt: TGTGCCAGCAGCGGGCCGAGTATGGAGACCCAGTACTTC
cdr3_aa: CASSGPSMETQYF

j_call: TRBJ1-1
d_call: NA
clone_size: NA
v_call: TRBV7-2
cdr3_length: 15
cdr3_nt: TGTGCCAGCAGGCTGGGCGGGTGGGGGAACACTGAAGCTTTCTTT
cdr3_aa: CASRLGGWGNTEAFF

j_call: TRBJ2-7
d_call: TRBD1
clone_size: NA
v_call: TRBV7-2
cdr3_length: 14
cdr3_nt: TGTGCCAGCAGCTTTGGGGACAGGAACCGCGAGCAGTACTTC
cdr3_aa: CASSFGDRNREQYF

j_call: TRBJ2-4
d_call: NA
clone_size: NA
v_call: TRBV11-2
cdr3_length: 11
cdr3_nt: TGTGCCAGCAGCTTAGAAGAAATTCAGTACTTC
cdr3_aa: CASSLEEIQYF

j_call: TRBJ2-2
d_call: TRBD1
clone_size: few
v_call: TRBV6-1
cdr3_length: 15
cdr3_nt: TGTGCCAGCACTGGACAGGGGGCATTCACCGGGGAGCTGTTTTTT
cdr3_aa: CASTGQGAFTGELFF

j_call: TRBJ2-2
d_call: NA
clone_size: NA
v_call: TRBV19
cdr3_length: 15
cdr3_nt: TGTGCCAGTACCTTGATGGACAGAGACACCGGGGAGCTGTTTTTT
cdr3_aa: CASTLMDRDTGELFF

j_call: TRBJ1-6
d_call: NA
clone_size: NA
v_call: TRBV20-1
cdr3_length: 15
cdr3_nt: TGCAGTGCTAGAGAGCATGGAGGGAATAATTCACCCCTCCACTTT
cdr3_aa: CSAREHGGNNSPLHF

j_call: TRBJ2-5
d_call: TRBD1
clone_size: NA
v_call: TRBV28
cdr3_length: 15
cdr3_nt: TGTGCCAGCAGTCCGGCGGGGACAGGGGAAGAGACCCAGTACTTC
cdr3_aa: CASSPAGTGEETQYF

j_call: TRBJ2-4
d_call: NA
clone_size: few
v_call: TRBV29-1
cdr3_length: 12
cdr3_nt: TGCAGCGTTGCCGACGATGGGGACATTCAGTACTTC
cdr3_aa: CSVADDGDIQYF

j_call: TRBJ2-2
d_call: NA
clone_size: few
v_call: TRBV9
cdr3_length: 16
cdr3_nt: TGTGCCAGCAGCCCTAAGACGGTTATAAACACCGGGGAGCTGTTTTTT
cdr3_aa: CASSPKTVINTGELFF

j_call: TRBJ1-5
d_call: NA
clone_size: NA
v_call: TRBV12-3/TRBV12-4
cdr3_length: 14
cdr3_nt: TGTGCCAGCAGTTTATTACAGGGTGTTCAGCCCCAGCATTTT
cdr3_aa: CASSLLQGVQPQHF

j_call: TRBJ2-7
d_call: NA
clone_size: NA
v_call: TRBV12-3/TRBV12-4
cdr3_length: 15
cdr3_nt: TGTGCCAGCAGCTTCAGGGCTCGCTCAGCCTACGAGCAGTACTTC
cdr3_aa: CASSFRARSAYEQYF

j_call: TRBJ2-4
d_call: NA
clone_size: NA
v_call: TRBV27
cdr3_length: 13
cdr3_nt: TGTGCCAGCAGCCGGATAGCCAAAAACATTCAGTACTTC
cdr3_aa: CASSRIAKNIQYF

j_call: TRBJ2-1
d_call: NA
clone_size: few
v_call: TRBV7-8
cdr3_length: 14
cdr3_nt: TGTGCCAGCAGCAGTGGGACGCTCTACAATGAGCAGTTCTTC
cdr3_aa: CASSSGTLYNEQFF

j_call: TRBJ2-2
d_call: NA
clone_size: NA
v_call: TRBV24-1
cdr3_length: 13
cdr3_nt: TGTGCCACCAGTGACCCGAACACCGGGGAGCTGTTTTTT
cdr3_aa: CATSDPNTGELFF

j_call: TRBJ2-3
d_call: TRBD1
clone_size: few
v_call: TRBV4-3
cdr3_length: 17
cdr3_nt: TGCGCCAGCAGCCCCGGGAAAGGGACAGGGAGTAAAGATACGCAGTATTTT
cdr3_aa: CASSPGKGTGSKDTQYF

j_call: TRBJ1-5
d_call: NA
clone_size: few
v_call: TRBV12-3/TRBV12-4
cdr3_length: 15
cdr3_nt: TGTGCCAGCAGTTTAGCGCAGGGCGGCAATCAGCCCCAGCATTTT
cdr3_aa: CASSLAQGGNQPQHF

j_call: TRBJ1-3
d_call: NA
clone_size: few
v_call: TRBV28
cdr3_length: 15
cdr3_nt: TGTGCCAGCAGCAACGGACTGTCCTCTGGAAACACCATATATTTT
cdr3_aa: CASSNGLSSGNTIYF

j_call: TRBJ2-2
d_call: TRBD1
clone_size: NA
v_call: TRBV20-1
cdr3_length: 20
cdr3_nt: TGCAGTGCTAGAGATAAAGAGGGAGGCAGGGGGCTACTGCGCACCGGGGAGCTGTTTTTT
cdr3_aa: CSARDKEGGRGLLRTGELFF

j_call: TRBJ2-1
d_call: TRBD2
clone_size: NA
v_call: TRBV20-1
cdr3_length: 14
cdr3_nt: TGCAGTGCTAGCCGGAGCGGGGAAAGGGATGAGCAGTTCTTC
cdr3_aa: CSASRSGERDEQFF

j_call: TRBJ2-4
d_call: NA
clone_size: few
v_call: TRBV4-1
cdr3_length: 16
cdr3_nt: TGCGCCAGCAGCCAAGGAGCCTATCTAGCCAAAAACATTCAGTACTTC
cdr3_aa: CASSQGAYLAKNIQYF

j_call: TRBJ2-1
d_call: NA
clone_size: NA
v_call: TRBV6-1
cdr3_length: 13
cdr3_nt: TGTGCCAGCAGGATCCCGGGGGCCAATGAGCAGTTCTTC
cdr3_aa: CASRIPGANEQFF

j_call: TRBJ2-7
d_call: TRBD2
clone_size: NA
v_call: TRBV3-1
cdr3_length: 15
cdr3_nt: TGTGCCAGCAGCCAAGGGGGGACGGGGAGGGACGAGCAGTACTTC
cdr3_aa: CASSQGGTGRDEQYF

j_call: TRBJ2-1
d_call: NA
clone_size: NA
v_call: TRBV15
cdr3_length: 15
cdr3_nt: TGTGCCACCAGCAGGGGGCGCGACCCCTACAATGAGCAGTTCTTC
cdr3_aa: CATSRGRDPYNEQFF

j_call: TRBJ2-1
d_call: TRBD2
clone_size: NA
v_call: TRBV11-2
cdr3_length: 14
cdr3_nt: TGTGCCAGCAGCCCAGCGGGATATGACAATGAGCAGTTCTTC
cdr3_aa: CASSPAGYDNEQFF

j_call: TRBJ1-2
d_call: TRBD1
clone_size: NA
v_call: TRBV28
cdr3_length: 14
cdr3_nt: TGTGCCAGCTTCACTAACAGGGGTAACTATGGCTACACCTTC
cdr3_aa: CASFTNRGNYGYTF

j_call: TRBJ2-1
d_call: NA
clone_size: few
v_call: TRBV10-3
cdr3_length: 14
cdr3_nt: TGTGCCATCAGTGATGACAGGAACTACAATGAGCAGTTCTTC
cdr3_aa: CAISDDRNYNEQFF

j_call: TRBJ2-7
d_call: NA
clone_size: many
v_call: TRBV7-7
cdr3_length: 14
cdr3_nt: TGTGCTAGCAGCTTAGGGGACGGTGCCTACGAGCAGTACTTC
cdr3_aa: CASSLGDGAYEQYF

j_call: TRBJ1-2
d_call: NA
clone_size: NA
v_call: TRBV12-3/TRBV12-4
cdr3_length: 15
cdr3_nt: TGTGCCAGCAGTTTACTGGGGGGAAACAACTATGGCTACACCTTC
cdr3_aa: CASSLLGGNNYGYTF

j_call: TRBJ2-6
d_call: NA
clone_size: few
v_call: TRBV5-1
cdr3_length: 18
cdr3_nt: TGCGCCAGCAGCTCTACGGGGGGCCAGAGCTCTGGGGCCAACGTCCTGACTTTC
cdr3_aa: CASSSTGGQSSGANVLTF

j_call: TRBJ2-7
d_call: TRBD2
clone_size: few
v_call: TRBV5-1
cdr3_length: 15
cdr3_nt: TGCGCCAGCAGCCAAACCGGGACTAGCTCCTACGAGCAGTACTTC
cdr3_aa: CASSQTGTSSYEQYF

j_call: TRBJ2-3
d_call: NA
clone_size: few
v_call: TRBV20-1
cdr3_length: 15
cdr3_nt: TGCAGTGCTAAGTCGGATGGGGTCAGCACAGATACGCAGTATTTT
cdr3_aa: CSAKSDGVSTDTQYF

j_call: TRBJ2-3
d_call: TRBD2
clone_size: NA
v_call: TRBV7-2
cdr3_length: 16
cdr3_nt: TGTGCCAGCAGCTCGACTAGCGGGAGCGGCACAGATACGCAGTATTTT
cdr3_aa: CASSSTSGSGTDTQYF

j_call: TRBJ2-3
d_call: NA
clone_size: many
v_call: TRBV14
cdr3_length: 15
cdr3_nt: TGTGCCAGCAGCCGTGGGGGAGCGGTGGGAGATACGCAGTATTTT
cdr3_aa: CASSRGGAVGDTQYF

j_call: TRBJ2-1
d_call: TRBD2
clone_size: NA
v_call: TRBV20-1
cdr3_length: 16
cdr3_nt: TGCAGTGCTAGTGGAACGCGGCGGGAGGGCCTATATGAGCAGTTCTTC
cdr3_aa: CSASGTRREGLYEQFF

j_call: TRBJ1-6
d_call: NA
clone_size: NA
v_call: TRBV15
cdr3_length: 13
cdr3_nt: TGTGCCACCAGCAGGGAAGATACTTCACCCCTCCACTTT
cdr3_aa: CATSREDTSPLHF

j_call: TRBJ2-5
d_call: TRBD2
clone_size: NA
v_call: TRBV14
cdr3_length: 16
cdr3_nt: TGTGCCAGCAGCCAACCGCGGGGGGTGAGGGGAGAGACCCAGTACTTC
cdr3_aa: CASSQPRGVRGETQYF

j_call: TRBJ2-3
d_call: NA
clone_size: NA
v_call: TRBV28
cdr3_length: 16
cdr3_nt: TGTGCCAGCAGTTTATCTCGGGCGGGACGGGGCGATACGCAGTATTTT
cdr3_aa: CASSLSRAGRGDTQYF

j_call: TRBJ1-5
d_call: NA
clone_size: NA
v_call: TRBV4-1
cdr3_length: 13
cdr3_nt: TGCGCCAGCAGCCAAGATCAGGGGCAGCCCCAGCATTTT
cdr3_aa: CASSQDQGQPQHF

j_call: TRBJ2-3
d_call: TRBD2
clone_size: NA
v_call: TRBV5-4
cdr3_length: 15
cdr3_nt: TGTGCCAGCAGCTTGACTAGCGGGAAGGCAGATACGCAGTATTTT
cdr3_aa: CASSLTSGKADTQYF

j_call: TRBJ1-1
d_call: NA
clone_size: few
v_call: TRBV12-3/TRBV12-4
cdr3_length: 15
cdr3_nt: TGTGCCAGCAGAAGTCCCCGGACAGCGAACACTGAAGCTTTCTTT
cdr3_aa: CASRSPRTANTEAFF

j_call: TRBJ2-5
d_call: NA
clone_size: NA
v_call: TRBV7-2
cdr3_length: 16
cdr3_nt: TGTGCCAGCAGCTCTCACCCCGACAGGAGAATCGGGACCCAGTACTTC
cdr3_aa: CASSSHPDRRIGTQYF

j_call: TRBJ2-5
d_call: NA
clone_size: NA
v_call: TRBV7-2
cdr3_length: 13
cdr3_nt: TGTGCCAGCAGGGAGGGTTCCAAGGAGACCCAGTACTTC
cdr3_aa: CASREGSKETQYF

j_call: TRBJ2-1
d_call: TRBD2
clone_size: NA
v_call: TRBV9
cdr3_length: 16
cdr3_nt: TGTGCCAGCAGCGTAGGACTAGCGGGGACCTACAATGAGCAGTTCTTC
cdr3_aa: CASSVGLAGTYNEQFF